The 30 T cell receptor beta chains given below trace back to one sample, sequenced in a study of blood T cell repertoires in COVID-19. Sequencing was performed with immunoSEQ multiplex PCR; in TCRdb, only in-frame clones are kept and a portion is missing. The sample yields about 280,000 clones, roughly 85% seen once. Sample: PBMCs or T cells enriched from blood (not recorded which). These receptors all come from a woman between 40 and 55 years old who had recovered from COVID-19.

The J gene is TRBJ2-2, the V gene TRBV27; 9 bases are shared with TRBD1. The junction had 5 bases not matched to a gene; V was cut back by 2 bases and J by 4 bases. CDR1 MNHEY and CDR2 SMNVEV come from the germline V gene (reference sequence). The CDR3 spans 16 residues. In DNA form, the CDR3 reads TGTGCCAGCAGTTTAAACAGGGGGCGCTTCACCGGGGAGCTGTTTTTT. This translates into CASSLNRGRFTGELFF.

This clone appeared once. The rearrangement links TRBV3-1 (or the pseudogene TRBV3-2) to TRBJ2-3; 11 bases match TRBD2. The V segment lost 2 bases and the J segment 4 bases; nucleotides outside the gene matches: 11. The CDR3 contains 18 residues. Germline V gene data show CDR1 as LGHDT and CDR2 as YNNKEL (reference sequence). CDR3 nucleotides: TGTGCCAGCAGCCAAAAGTCATTAGCGGGGGGGTCCGCAGATACGCAGTATTTT. This codes for CASSQKSLAGGSADTQYF.

The gene calls are TRBV2 and TRBJ2-2; 8 nucleotides match TRBD2. Germline V gene lookup returns CDR1 SNHLY and CDR2 FYNNEI. The length of the CDR3 is 16 residues. The J segment lost 2 bases and the V segment lost 10 bases, leaving 12 bases of the junction unmatched. The CDR3 nucleotides read TGTGCCACCGGGACCAGCGGGAGAGCTAACACCGGGGAGCTGTTTTTT. Translated, it gives CATGTSGRANTGELFF.

V gene TRBV13 combines with J gene TRBJ2-5; maybe TRBD1 (6 bases). Germline lookup yields CDR1 PRHDT and CDR2 FYEKMQ (reference sequence). This CDR3 region has 13 residues. V lost 8 bases to trimming and J lost 2 bases, with 12 bases between them. The DNA of the CDR3 is TGTGCCAGCCGTCGGCAGGGGCAAGAGACCCAGTACTTC. Translated, it gives CASRRQGQETQYF.

The chain has TRBV29-1 and TRBJ2-1, with 10 bases that match TRBD2. The CDR3 loop spans 15 amino acids. Germline trimming cut 4 bases from V and 5 bases from J; bases unmatched to any gene: 8. The germline gives CDR1 SQVTM, CDR2 ANQGSEA. CDR3 in DNA: TGCAGCGTTGCAGGGCTAGCGGGAGTTAACAATGAGCAGTTCTTC. Its protein product is CSVAGLAGVNNEQFF.

The CDR3, as DNA: TGTGCCAGCAGACGACAGGGTGGTCCAACTAATGAAAAACTGTTTTTT. It encodes CASRRQGGPTNEKLFF. The chain employs TRBV7-9 and TRBJ1-4, with 7 bases fitting TRBD1. V lost 6 bases and J lost 0; bases outside the gene matches: 7. The germline V gene encodes CDR1 SEHNR and CDR2 FQNEAQ (reference sequence). This CDR3 comprises 16 residues.

The CDR3 here is CASSPLLMGDYGYTF. In DNA, the CDR3 is TGTGCCAGCTCACCACTATTAATGGGAGACTATGGCTACACCTTC. This chain connects TRBV18 to TRBJ1-2, with D unresolved. This CDR3 contains 15 residues. With 1 base removed from V and 3 bases from J, the gap between germline ends came to 12 bases. Germline CDR1 is KGHSH and CDR2 is LQKENI.

The chain joins TRBV15 to TRBJ1-5, with D perhaps matching TRBD1 (5 bases). Per the germline V gene, CDR1 is LNHNV and CDR2 is YYDKDF (reference sequence). CDR3 length: 16 amino acids. The V gene lost 0 bases and the J gene lost 6 bases, with 15 bases spanning the gap. CDR3 in amino acids: CATSRDLSGPPQPQHF. The CDR3 nucleotides read TGTGCCACCAGCAGAGATCTTTCAGGGCCTCCTCAGCCCCAGCATTTT.

The chain joins TRBV4-2 to TRBJ1-3; D is unclear. Deletions cut 2 bases from V and 3 bases from J, with 11 bases between. The CDR3 has 15 residues. In germline, CDR1 is LGHNA, CDR2 YNFKEQ. CDR3 coding DNA: TGTGCCAGCAGCCAATCGGAGCCGTATGGAAACACCATATATTTT. Its translation is CASSQSEPYGNTIYF.

V is TRBV19 and J is TRBJ1-2; D is undetermined. Germline V gene sequence: CDR1 LNHDA, CDR2 SQIVND (reference sequence). CDR3 length equals 12 residues. The ends were cut back, 5 bases at V and 5 bases at J, with 9 bases in the middle. The CDR3 DNA reads TGTGCCAGTAGTCAGCGGACGTATGGCTACACCTTC. This gives the protein CASSQRTYGYTF.

The J gene is TRBJ1-2, the V gene TRBV10-1; 8 bases match TRBD1. The V gene's germline CDR1 is WNHNN and CDR2 SYGVQD (reference sequence). V dropped 3 bases and J dropped 8; count of bases not matched to a gene: 8. The CDR3 spans 14 residues. In nucleotides, the CDR3 is TGCGCCAGCAGTGAACGGGACAGGCCTGGGGGCTACACCTTC. Translation: CASSERDRPGGYTF.

This clone came up once. This rearrangement joins TRBV28 to TRBJ2-7, with 11 positions matching TRBD2. Losses at the gene ends were 5 bases for V and 3 bases for J; bases not matched to a gene: 12. CDR1 MDHEN and CDR2 SYDVKM come from the germline V gene. There are 17 residues in the CDR3. Here the CDR3 reads CASSPPPTSGTGYEQYF. The CDR3 bases are TGTGCCAGCAGTCCACCCCCGACTAGCGGGACAGGCTACGAGCAGTACTTC. Together with reference TRBV28 and TRBJ2-7, the CDR3 gives the full variable domain: DVKVTQSSRYLVKRTGEKVFLECVQDMDHENMFWYRQDPGLGLRLIYFSYDVKMKEKGDIPEGYSVSREKKERFSLILESASTNQTSMYLCASSPPPTSGTGYEQYFGPGTRLTVT.

This chain links TRBV28 with TRBJ1-2; the D is unclear. The CDR3 is 11 residues long. Germline V gene data show CDR1 as MDHEN and CDR2 as SYDVKM. V was cut by 8 bases and J by 6 bases, with 10 bases left in between. The DNA of the CDR3 is TGTGCCAGCGGAGGTTCAAATGGCTACACCTTC. This codes for CASGGSNGYTF.

The chain is built from TRBV19 and TRBJ2-5; possibly TRBD2 for D (7 bases). Germline CDR1 LNHDA, CDR2 SQIVND (reference sequence). With 3 bases removed from V and 5 bases from J, the gap between germline ends came to 16 bases. The CDR3 has 15 amino acids. CDR3 DNA: TGTGCCAGTAGTATTGGGTTCGGGGGGCCGGAGACCCAGTACTTC. It is translated as CASSIGFGGPETQYF.

This clone has only a few counts. The V call is TRBV4-3, the J call TRBJ1-4; D possibly corresponds to TRBD1 (6 bases). The V end lost 1 base, the J end lost 3 bases, and 18 bases lay between the germline ends. The CDR3 runs 18 residues. From germline, CDR1 is LGHNA and CDR2 YSLEER. The CDR3 spells CASSQAGVYLSPNEKLFF. CDR3 in DNA: TGCGCCAGCAGCCAAGCAGGGGTATACCTATCGCCTAATGAAAAACTGTTTTTT.

The V call is TRBV20-1, the J call TRBJ2-7; TRBD1 matches 8 bases. CDR1 is DFQATT, CDR2 SNEGSKA, per germline (reference sequence). The V segment lost 3 bases and the J segment 5 bases; nucleotides outside the gene matches: 3. This CDR3 spans 12 amino acids. In DNA form, the CDR3 reads TGCAGTGCTAGTCCGGACAGGGACGAGCAGTACTTC. As protein: CSASPDRDEQYF.

J is TRBJ2-1 and V is TRBV7-3, with 10 bases lining up with TRBD2. CDR1 and CDR2 from the germline V gene are SGHTA and FQGTGA. The trim removed 5 bases at V and 6 bases at J, leaving 10 bases unmatched. This CDR3 region has 16 residues. CDR3 protein: CASSRRLAGSFNEQFF. The CDR3 bases are TGTGCCAGCAGCCGTAGACTAGCGGGTAGTTTCAATGAGCAGTTCTTC.

This clone was observed a few times. The genes are TRBV14 and TRBJ2-1; 7 bases line up with TRBD1. V lost 4 bases to trimming and J lost 4 bases; unmatched junction nucleotides: 10. CDR1 SGHDN and CDR2 FVKESK come from the germline V gene. This CDR3 has 16 residues. CDR3 coding DNA: TGTGCCAGCAGCCCCCGGGACAGCCCACAGTACAATGAGCAGTTCTTC. Translation gives CASSPRDSPQYNEQFF. Combining the CDR3 with reference TRBV14 and TRBJ2-1 gives the whole variable domain EAGVTQFPSHSVIEKGQTVTLRCDPISGHDNLYWYRRVMGKEIKFLLHFVKESKQDESGMPNNRFLAERTGGTYSTLKVQPAELEDSGVYFCASSPRDSPQYNEQFFGPGTRLTVL.

This chain connects TRBV7-3 to TRBJ2-1; 7 bases line up with TRBD1. The germline gives CDR1 SGHTA, CDR2 FQGTGA. The CDR3 has 15 amino acids. The J segment lost 6 bases and the V segment lost 1 base, leaving 6 bases of the junction unmatched. In nucleotides, the CDR3 is TGTGCCAGCAGCTTAAACCCAGGGGGTGGCAATGAGCAGTTCTTC. Its translation: CASSLNPGGGNEQFF.

The chain recombines TRBV20-1 with TRBJ2-1; no clear D. CDR3 length: 11 amino acids. Germline CDR1 is DFQATT and CDR2 is SNEGSKA (reference sequence). Trimming left V 8 bases short and J 8 bases short, with 13 bases between. The CDR3 sequence is CSSPSNDEQFF. CDR3 coding DNA: TGCAGTTCCCCGAGCAACGATGAGCAGTTCTTC.

This rearrangement joins TRBV27 to TRBJ2-1; D is possibly TRBD2 (6 bases). The germline CDR1 and CDR2 sequences are MNHEY and SMNVEV (reference sequence). The CDR3 contains 12 residues. V lost 6 bases and J 10 bases, leaving 13 bases between the germline ends. CDR3 protein: CASREGGGEQFF. CDR3 bases: TGTGCCAGCAGGGAGGGTGGAGGGGAGCAGTTCTTC.

V gene TRBV28 combines with J gene TRBJ2-7; TRBD2 agrees at 8 bases. The CDR3 runs to 13 residues. In germline, CDR1 is MDHEN, CDR2 SYDVKM. Trimming cost V 5 bases and J 7 bases; bases outside gene matches: 7. CDR3 DNA: TGTGCCAGCAGTCAGCGGGAGACAAGGGAGCAGTACTTC. Translating it yields CASSQRETREQYF.

The chain carries TRBV7-9 and TRBJ2-3, with TRBD1 identical over 9 bases. The junction had 7 bases not matched to a gene; V was cut back by 5 bases and J by 1 base. Germline CDR1 reads SEHNR; CDR2 reads FQNEAQ (reference sequence). There are 16 residues in the CDR3. The CDR3 reads CASSRTGGAGTDTQYF. The DNA of the CDR3 is TGTGCCAGCAGCCGAACAGGGGGCGCAGGCACAGATACGCAGTATTTT.

The rearrangement links TRBV6-5 to TRBJ2-7, with D perhaps TRBD2 (6 bases). V lost 2 bases and J lost 1, with 9 bases in between. CDR1 MNHEY and CDR2 SVGAGI come from the germline V gene. The CDR3 is 14 amino acids. The CDR3 DNA reads TGTGCCAGCAGTTACAGGAGGGTTTCCTACGAGCAGTACTTC. Protein: CASSYRRVSYEQYF.

This clone has a handful of counts. The rearrangement joins TRBV5-1 to TRBJ2-1; D is unclear. CDR1 and CDR2 from the germline V gene are SGHRS and YFSETQ. This CDR3 has 14 amino acids. Trimming cost V 4 bases and J 6 bases, with 14 bases left between them. The CDR3: CASSRLRSGNEQFF. The CDR3 nucleotides are TGCGCCAGCAGCCGCTTGAGGTCTGGCAATGAGCAGTTCTTC.

The chain joins TRBV7-2 to TRBJ1-6; D call uncertain. V was cut by 4 bases and J by 7 bases, with 8 bases left in between. Germline V gene data show CDR1 as SGHTA and CDR2 as FQGNSA. This CDR3 has 13 residues. This chain's CDR3 is CASSSRENSPLHF. The CDR3 nucleotides read TGTGCCAGCAGCTCGAGGGAAAATTCACCCCTCCACTTT.

The CDR3 region is CASSVADDLFYNEQFF. As DNA, the CDR3 is TGTGCCAGCAGCGTTGCCGACGACTTGTTCTACAATGAGCAGTTCTTC. The chain combines TRBV9 with TRBJ2-1; D unresolved. V was cut by 2 bases and J by 3 bases, with 15 bases left in between. The CDR3 length is 16 residues. Germline V gene lookup returns CDR1 SGDLS and CDR2 YYNGEE.

The chain is built from TRBV2 and TRBJ1-1, with D hard to call. V lost 2 bases to trimming and J lost 4 bases, with 8 bases between them. This CDR3 contains 13 residues. In germline, CDR1 is SNHLY, CDR2 FYNNEI. The CDR3 protein is CASSEKRSTEAFF. The CDR3 DNA reads TGTGCCAGCAGTGAAAAGAGGAGCACTGAAGCTTTCTTT.

The chain couples TRBV25-1 to TRBJ2-1, with 8 bases identical to TRBD2. This CDR3 is 15 amino acids long. Germline CDR1 is MGHDK and CDR2 is SYGVNS. V shed 6 bases, J shed 0 bases, and the junction held 4 bases outside the gene matches. The CDR3 DNA reads as TGTGCCAGCAGACTAGCGGTAAGCTCCTACAATGAGCAGTTCTTC. Translating gives CASRLAVSSYNEQFF.

This clone was picked up a small number of times. V usage is TRBV4-2 and J usage is TRBJ1-5, with a tentative D call TRBD1 (5 bases). The CDR3 length is 15 residues. Looked up from germline, CDR1 is LGHNA and CDR2 is YNFKEQ. V lost 2 bases and J 5 bases, leaving 13 bases between the germline ends. Here the CDR3 DNA reads TGTGCCAGCAGCCAATCGATCCAGGGCGATCAGCCCCAGCATTTT. This translates into CASSQSIQGDQPQHF.